A single sample gave rise to the 20 T cell receptor beta chains below, sequenced in a study. From the RT-PCR reads, TCRdb called clonotypes with MiXCR, one entry per CDR3 protein. The sample includes hundreds of thousands of distinct CDR3 sequences, 12% to 15% seen only once; the top ten take roughly 3.9%. The sequenced material came from memory CD4+ T cells from blood. The source is a female donor in good health, serving as a healthy control.

In this sample, this clonotype turned up many times. The chain recombines TRBV24-1 with TRBJ2-3, with D maybe TRBD1 (5 bases). CDR3 size: 11 residues. Germline CDR1 is KGHDR and CDR2 is SFDVKD. V gave up 10 bases and J gave up 4 bases, with 8 bases separating them. DNA of the CDR3: TGTGCCACAGGGGAAGCAGATACGCAGTATTTT. It is translated as CATGEADTQYF.

This clonotype was observed many times. The rearrangement joins TRBV24-1 to TRBJ2-7, with D tentatively TRBD1 (5 bases). Per the germline V gene, CDR1 is KGHDR and CDR2 is SFDVKD. The CDR3 covers 16 residues. The V gene lost 5 bases and the J gene lost 3 bases, with 19 bases spanning the gap. The CDR3 region is CATSAPGRGGYYEQYF. The CDR3 coding sequence is TGTGCCACCAGTGCCCCAGGAAGGGGTGGTTACTACGAGCAGTACTTC.

This rearrangement joins TRBV15 to TRBJ2-2; D is ambiguous. Trimming removed 0 bases at V and 2 bases at J, with 16 bases between. This CDR3 contains 18 residues. Germline values: CDR1 LNHNV, CDR2 YYDKDF (reference sequence). The CDR3 region has the DNA TGTGCCACCAGCAGAGATAGGATGAGGATTTTAAACACCGGGGAGCTGTTTTTT. This sequence encodes CATSRDRMRILNTGELFF.

The sample holds a few counts of this clonotype. This rearrangement joins TRBV7-9 to TRBJ2-7, with unresolved D. In germline, CDR1 is SEHNR, CDR2 FQNEAQ (reference sequence). Deletions cut 1 base from V and 5 bases from J, with 9 bases between. CDR3 length equals 13 residues. The CDR3 here is CASSLDGSHEQYF. CDR3 nucleotide sequence: TGTGCCAGCAGCTTAGACGGAAGCCACGAGCAGTACTTC.

This clonotype turned up a few times. CDR3 sequence (DNA): TGCAGTGCTAGAGGGGCAGGGACTAGCGGGGCGGATGAGCAGTTCTTC. It yields the protein CSARGAGTSGADEQFF. V gene TRBV20-1 combines with J gene TRBJ2-1; 13 bases line up with TRBD2. CDR1 DFQATT and CDR2 SNEGSKA come from the germline V gene (reference sequence). V lost 1 base, J lost 8 bases, and 8 bases stayed unmatched. This CDR3 has 16 amino acids.

In its sample, this clonotype was seen many times. V usage is TRBV11-2 and J usage is TRBJ2-7; 9 bases agree with TRBD1. Per germline, CDR1 SGHAT and CDR2 FQNNGV. The CDR3 length is 14 residues. Germline trimming cut 3 bases from V and 4 bases from J; bases unmatched to any gene: 4. The CDR3 nucleotides read TGTGCCAGCAGCTTCGGGACAGGGAGGTACGAGCAGTACTTC. Translated: CASSFGTGRYEQYF.

This chain uses TRBV27 with TRBJ1-2; D is possibly TRBD1 (6 bases). V lost 3 bases and J 8 bases, leaving 19 bases between the germline ends. The CDR3 has 15 residues. Germline V CDR1 and CDR2: MNHEY, SMNVEV (reference sequence). The CDR3 here is CASSFNQRGAQGYTF. CDR3 coding DNA: TGTGCCAGCAGTTTTAACCAAAGGGGGGCGCAGGGCTACACCTTC.

The rearrangement links TRBV20-1 to TRBJ1-2, with a weak D call TRBD1 (6 bases). Trimming took off 1 base at V and 8 bases at J, with 14 bases between the two ends. CDR1 and CDR2 from the germline V gene are DFQATT and SNEGSKA (reference sequence). The CDR3 sequence is 13 residues long. DNA of the CDR3: TGCAGTGCTAGAGGAGGGGGTTTGGGGGGCTACACCTTC. Translated: CSARGGGLGGYTF.

The chain joins TRBV20-1 to TRBJ1-2; D is ambiguous. Germline V gene data show CDR1 as DFQATT and CDR2 as SNEGSKA (reference sequence). There are 13 residues in the CDR3. Trimming removed 7 bases from V and 5 bases from J, with 17 bases in between. CDR3 residues: CSGIDKGAYGYTF. The CDR3 coding sequence is TGCAGTGGTATCGATAAAGGAGCGTATGGCTACACCTTC.

This clonotype was detected ten times or more. The chain uses TRBV4-3 and TRBJ2-1, with D unresolved. This CDR3 has 14 residues. Germline values: CDR1 LGHNA, CDR2 YSLEER. Between the trimmed V and J ends, which lost 3 bases and 3 bases, there was a span of 9 bases. Written as DNA, the CDR3 is TGCGCCAGCAGCCAGACGGTCAGCTACAATGAGCAGTTCTTC. Translating gives CASSQTVSYNEQFF.

This clonotype occurred a few times. V usage is TRBV20-1 and J usage is TRBJ1-2; D unresolved. Germline CDR1 is DFQATT and CDR2 is SNEGSKA (reference sequence). The ends were cut back, 0 bases at V and 5 bases at J, with 10 bases in the middle. This CDR3 has 13 amino acids. The CDR3 sequence: CSAREVGSYGYTF. The DNA of the CDR3 is TGCAGTGCTAGAGAGGTCGGATCTTATGGCTACACCTTC.

This clonotype showed up many times. The chain has TRBV7-9 and TRBJ2-1, with 12 bases lining up with TRBD2. J lost 5 bases, V lost 5 bases, and 16 bases had no gene match. Germline CDR1 SEHNR, CDR2 FQNEAQ (reference sequence). There are 19 residues in the CDR3. The CDR3: CASSLLAGGPSGSHNEQFF. The CDR3 DNA follows: TGTGCCAGCAGCCTTCTAGCGGGAGGGCCCTCGGGTAGTCACAATGAGCAGTTCTTC.

This clonotype turned up a few times. CDR3 residues: CASSLVGGNSEQFF. As DNA, the CDR3 is TGTGCCAGCAGCTTAGTGGGAGGGAACAGTGAGCAGTTCTTC. The rearrangement links TRBV7-6 to TRBJ2-1; 7 bases map to TRBD2. J lost 9 bases, V lost 1 base, and 6 bases had no gene match. The CDR3 length is 14 residues. CDR1 SGHVS and CDR2 FNYEAQ come from the germline V gene.

This clonotype has just a few counts. The chain has TRBV2 and TRBJ2-7; 9 bases match TRBD1. Germline V gene lookup returns CDR1 SNHLY and CDR2 FYNNEI. The CDR3 is made up of 12 amino acids. V lost 9 bases, J lost 7 bases, and 7 bases stayed unmatched. The CDR3 here is CARGQGLGEQYF. The CDR3 DNA follows: TGTGCCAGGGGACAGGGTCTGGGGGAGCAGTACTTC.

The gene calls are TRBV7-9 and TRBJ2-3; tentative D call: TRBD2 (6 bases). The CDR3 consists of 13 residues. Germline V gene data show CDR1 as SEHNR and CDR2 as FQNEAQ (reference sequence). Trimming stripped 5 bases from V and 4 bases from J, with 10 bases between. The CDR3 spells CASSKTSADTQYF. The DNA of the CDR3 is TGTGCCAGCAGCAAGACTAGTGCAGATACGCAGTATTTT.

This clonotype was counted a few times. This chain uses TRBV28 with TRBJ2-7; D is uncertain. The CDR3 loop spans 14 amino acids. V gave up 10 bases and J gave up 0 bases, with 16 bases separating them. CDR1 is MDHEN and CDR2 is SYDVKM in the germline V gene. This CDR3 is CAIRNSRTSYEQYF. As DNA, the CDR3 is TGTGCCATCAGAAACTCCAGGACCTCCTACGAGCAGTACTTC.

This clonotype was counted only a few times. The chain links TRBV6-5 to TRBJ2-7; D not certain. From germline, CDR1 is MNHEY and CDR2 SVGAGI. V gave up 5 bases and J gave up 0 bases, with 14 bases separating them. The CDR3 is 15 residues long. CDR3 protein: CASSATRTPSYEQYF. The CDR3 DNA reads as TGTGCCAGCAGTGCCACCAGGACCCCCTCCTACGAGCAGTACTTC.

This clonotype was counted many times. The gene calls are TRBV9 and TRBJ2-1; 8 bases match TRBD2. The germline CDR1 and CDR2 sequences are SGDLS and YYNGEE. There are 18 residues in the CDR3. Unmatched junction bases numbered 13, after V lost 2 bases and J lost 3 bases. The CDR3 region is CASSVAPPGLGGYNEQFF. Written as DNA, the CDR3 is TGTGCCAGCAGCGTCGCACCCCCGGGACTAGGGGGCTACAATGAGCAGTTCTTC.

This clonotype was seen a few times. This chain connects TRBV11-2 to TRBJ1-2, with D tentatively TRBD1 (5 bases). The ends were cut back, 5 bases at V and 7 bases at J, with 20 bases in the middle. The CDR3 has 15 amino acids. Germline values: CDR1 SGHAT, CDR2 FQNNGV. The CDR3 here is CASSERTRKLAGYTF. DNA of the CDR3: TGTGCCAGCAGCGAAAGGACAAGGAAACTAGCTGGCTACACCTTC.

This clonotype was observed many times. This chain joins TRBV6-1 and TRBJ1-1; 7 bases are shared with TRBD1. In germline, CDR1 is MNHNS, CDR2 SASEGT. Losses at the gene ends were 7 bases for V and 0 bases for J; bases not matched to a gene: 11. There are 16 residues in the CDR3. CDR3 DNA sequence: TGTGCCAGCACTTCCCGACAGGGCACAATGAACACTGAAGCTTTCTTT. Residues: CASTSRQGTMNTEAFF.